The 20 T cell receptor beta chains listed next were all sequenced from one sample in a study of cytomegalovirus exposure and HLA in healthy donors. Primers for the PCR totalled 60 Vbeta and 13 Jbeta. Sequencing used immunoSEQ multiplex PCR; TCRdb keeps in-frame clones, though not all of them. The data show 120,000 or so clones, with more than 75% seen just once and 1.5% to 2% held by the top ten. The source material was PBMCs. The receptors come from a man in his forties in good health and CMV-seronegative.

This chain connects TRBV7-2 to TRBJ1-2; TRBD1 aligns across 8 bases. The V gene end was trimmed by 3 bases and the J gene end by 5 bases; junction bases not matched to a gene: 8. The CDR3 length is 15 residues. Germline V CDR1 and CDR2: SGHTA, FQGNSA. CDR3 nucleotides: TGTGCCAGCAGCTTTGACAGGGGCGCCCGGTATGGCTACACCTTC. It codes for CASSFDRGARYGYTF.

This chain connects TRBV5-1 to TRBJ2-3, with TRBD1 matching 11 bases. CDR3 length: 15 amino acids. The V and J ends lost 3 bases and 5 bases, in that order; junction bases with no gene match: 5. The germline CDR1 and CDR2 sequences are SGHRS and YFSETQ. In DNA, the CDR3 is TGCGCCAGCAGCTGGTCCGGGACAGGGGGAGATACGCAGTATTTT. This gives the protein CASSWSGTGGDTQYF. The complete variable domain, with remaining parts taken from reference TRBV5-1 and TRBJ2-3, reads KAGVTQTPRYLIKTRGQQVTLSCSPISGHRSVSWYQQTPGQGLQFLFEYFSETQRNKGNFPGRFSGRQFSNSRSEMNVSTLELGDSALYLCASSWSGTGGDTQYFGPGTRLTVL.

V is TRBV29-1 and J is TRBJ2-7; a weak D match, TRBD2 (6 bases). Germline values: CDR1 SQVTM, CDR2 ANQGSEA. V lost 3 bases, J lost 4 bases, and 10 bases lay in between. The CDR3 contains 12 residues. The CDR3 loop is CSVEGSGYEQYF. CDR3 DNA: TGCAGCGTTGAGGGCAGCGGGTACGAGCAGTACTTC.

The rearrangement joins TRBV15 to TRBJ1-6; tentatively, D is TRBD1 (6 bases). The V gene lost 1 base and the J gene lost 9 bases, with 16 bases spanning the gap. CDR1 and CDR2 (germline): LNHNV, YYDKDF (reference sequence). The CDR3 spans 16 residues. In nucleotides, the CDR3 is TGTGCCACCAGCAGAGGCAAACAGGGAGGGAGTTCACCCCTCCACTTT. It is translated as CATSRGKQGGSSPLHF.

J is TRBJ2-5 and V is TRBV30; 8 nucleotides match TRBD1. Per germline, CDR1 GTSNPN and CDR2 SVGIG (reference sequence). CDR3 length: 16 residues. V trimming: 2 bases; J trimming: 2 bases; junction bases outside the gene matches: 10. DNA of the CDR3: TGTGCCTGGAGTCCTTCCCTGGACAGGGTTCAAGAGACCCAGTACTTC. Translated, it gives CAWSPSLDRVQETQYF.

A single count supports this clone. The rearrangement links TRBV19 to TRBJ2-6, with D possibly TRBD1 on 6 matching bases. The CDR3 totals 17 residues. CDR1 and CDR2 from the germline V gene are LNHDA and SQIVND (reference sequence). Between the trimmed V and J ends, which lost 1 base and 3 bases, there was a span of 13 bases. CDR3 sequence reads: CASSIAGRGSGANVLTF. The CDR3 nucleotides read TGTGCCAGTAGTATAGCGGGCAGGGGTAGTGGGGCCAACGTCCTGACTTTC.

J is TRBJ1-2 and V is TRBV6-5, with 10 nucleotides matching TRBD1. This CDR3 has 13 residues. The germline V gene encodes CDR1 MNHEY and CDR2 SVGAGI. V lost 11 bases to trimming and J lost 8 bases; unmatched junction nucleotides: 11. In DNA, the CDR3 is TGTGCCTGTGGATCGGGGACAGGGGCCGGCTACACCTTC. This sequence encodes CACGSGTGAGYTF.

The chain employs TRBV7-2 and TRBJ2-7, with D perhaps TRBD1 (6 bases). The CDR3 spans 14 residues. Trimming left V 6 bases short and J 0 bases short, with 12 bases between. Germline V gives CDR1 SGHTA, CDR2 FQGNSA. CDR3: CASSLRDNSYEQYF. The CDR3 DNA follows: TGTGCCAGCAGTCTACGGGACAACTCCTACGAGCAGTACTTC.

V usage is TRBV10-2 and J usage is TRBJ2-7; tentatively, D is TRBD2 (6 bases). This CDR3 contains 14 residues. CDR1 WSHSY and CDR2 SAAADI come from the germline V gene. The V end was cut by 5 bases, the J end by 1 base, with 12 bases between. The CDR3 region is CASSLQGGSYEQYF. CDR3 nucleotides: TGCGCCAGCAGTCTCCAGGGAGGATCCTACGAGCAGTACTTC.

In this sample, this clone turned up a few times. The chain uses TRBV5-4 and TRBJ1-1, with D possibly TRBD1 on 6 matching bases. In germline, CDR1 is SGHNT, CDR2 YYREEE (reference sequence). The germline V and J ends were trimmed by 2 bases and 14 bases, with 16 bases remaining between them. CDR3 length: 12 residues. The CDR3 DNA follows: TGTGCCAGCAGCTTCTTGAACAGGGAGTGGTTCTTT. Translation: CASSFLNREWFF.

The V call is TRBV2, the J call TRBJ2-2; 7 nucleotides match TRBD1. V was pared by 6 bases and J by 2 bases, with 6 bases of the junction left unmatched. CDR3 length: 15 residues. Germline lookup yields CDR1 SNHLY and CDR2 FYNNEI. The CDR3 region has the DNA TGTGCCAGCAGATCCGGGACAGCTAACACCGGGGAGCTGTTTTTT. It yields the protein CASRSGTANTGELFF. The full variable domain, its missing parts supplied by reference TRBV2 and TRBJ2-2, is EPEVTQTPSHQVTQMGQEVILRCVPISNHLYFYWYRQILGQKVEFLVSFYNNEISEKSEIFDDQFSVERPDGSNFTLKIRSTKLEDSAMYFCASRSGTANTGELFFGEGSRLTVL.

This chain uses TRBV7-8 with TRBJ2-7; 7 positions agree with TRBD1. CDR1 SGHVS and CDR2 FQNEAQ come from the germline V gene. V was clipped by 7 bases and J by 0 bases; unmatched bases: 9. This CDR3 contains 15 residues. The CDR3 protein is CASTPGQFSSYEQYF. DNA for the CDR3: TGTGCCAGCACCCCGGGACAGTTCAGCTCCTACGAGCAGTACTTC.

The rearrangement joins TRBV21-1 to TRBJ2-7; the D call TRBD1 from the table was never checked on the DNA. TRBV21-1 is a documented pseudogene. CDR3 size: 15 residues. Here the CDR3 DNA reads TGTGCCAGCAGCAAGGACAGGGGGTGCTCCTACGAGCAGTACTTC. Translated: CASSKDRGCSYEQYF.

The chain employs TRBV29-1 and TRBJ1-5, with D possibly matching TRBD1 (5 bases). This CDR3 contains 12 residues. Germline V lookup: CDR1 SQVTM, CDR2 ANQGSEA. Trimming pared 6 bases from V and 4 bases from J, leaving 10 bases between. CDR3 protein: CSVAGQNQPQHF. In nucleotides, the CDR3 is TGCAGCGTCGCCGGACAAAATCAGCCCCAGCATTTT.

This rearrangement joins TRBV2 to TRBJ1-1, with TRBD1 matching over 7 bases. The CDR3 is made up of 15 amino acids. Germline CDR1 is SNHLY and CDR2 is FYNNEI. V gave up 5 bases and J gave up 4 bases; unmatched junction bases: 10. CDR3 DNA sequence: TGTGCCAGCAGTCTAAAAGGGGGCGCGGGCACTGAAGCTTTCTTT. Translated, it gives CASSLKGGAGTEAFF.

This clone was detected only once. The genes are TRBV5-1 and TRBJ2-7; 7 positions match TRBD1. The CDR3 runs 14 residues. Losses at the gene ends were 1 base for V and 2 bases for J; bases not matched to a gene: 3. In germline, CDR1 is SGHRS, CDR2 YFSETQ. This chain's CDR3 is CASSLSGTAYEQYF. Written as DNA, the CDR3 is TGCGCCAGCAGCTTGTCCGGGACAGCCTACGAGCAGTACTTC.

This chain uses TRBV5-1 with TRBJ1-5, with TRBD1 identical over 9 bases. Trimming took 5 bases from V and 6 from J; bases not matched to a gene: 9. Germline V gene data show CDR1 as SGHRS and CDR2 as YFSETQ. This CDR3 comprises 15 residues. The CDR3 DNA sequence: TGCGCCAGCAGTAGGTTGGGGACAGGGATTCAGCCCCAGCATTTT. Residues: CASSRLGTGIQPQHF. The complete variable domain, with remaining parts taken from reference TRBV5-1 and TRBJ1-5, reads KAGVTQTPRYLIKTRGQQVTLSCSPISGHRSVSWYQQTPGQGLQFLFEYFSETQRNKGNFPGRFSGRQFSNSRSEMNVSTLELGDSALYLCASSRLGTGIQPQHFGDGTRLSIL.

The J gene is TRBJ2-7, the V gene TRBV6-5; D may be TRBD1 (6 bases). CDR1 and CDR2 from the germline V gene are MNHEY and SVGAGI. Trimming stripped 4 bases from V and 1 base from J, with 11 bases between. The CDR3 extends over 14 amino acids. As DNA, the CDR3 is TGTGCCAGCAGTTCCACAGGGTGGTCCTACGAGCAGTACTTC. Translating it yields CASSSTGWSYEQYF.

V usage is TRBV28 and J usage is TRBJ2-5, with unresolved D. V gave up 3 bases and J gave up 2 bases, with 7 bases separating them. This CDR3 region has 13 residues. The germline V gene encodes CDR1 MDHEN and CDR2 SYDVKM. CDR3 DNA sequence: TGTGCCAGCAGTTTCGGGTCACAAGAGACCCAGTACTTC. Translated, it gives CASSFGSQETQYF.

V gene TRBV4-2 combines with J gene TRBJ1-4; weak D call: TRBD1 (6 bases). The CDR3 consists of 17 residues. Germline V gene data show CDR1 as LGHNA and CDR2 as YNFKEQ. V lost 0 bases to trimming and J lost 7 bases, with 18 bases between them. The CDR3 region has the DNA TGTGCCAGCAGCCAAGAGGTACAGTCAGGGGTAGGTGAAAAACTGTTTTTT. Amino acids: CASSQEVQSGVGEKLFF.